Below, 27 T cell receptor beta chains from the same sample are listed, as sequenced in a study of neoadjuvant anti-PD-1 for oral cavity cancer (dated by TCRdb to the early 2020s). In light of the paper, this sample's time point label describes: before neoadjuvant nivolumab. Library construction relied on the immunoSEQ multiplex PCR assay. Sourced from immuneACCESS, this table was stored by TCRdb with only in-frame sequences that have V and J called. A share of the clones is absent; for the studies checked, an unresolved V gene accounts for under half, and the remainder has no known explanation. Here the sample has about 72,000 clones; about 86% occur a single time. About 3.4% of the sample is held by the ten biggest clonotypes. The material sequenced was PBMCs, taken before nivolumab (anti-PD-1) treatment. The receptors stem from a person aged 35-79 years with oral cavity squamous cell carcinoma.

The chain combines TRBV18 with TRBJ1-1, with a tentative D call TRBD1 (5 bases). Germline CDR1 and CDR2: KGHSH and LQKENI. V was pared by 0 bases and J by 2 bases, with 7 bases between. The CDR3 sequence is 14 residues long. CDR3 DNA: TGTGCCAGCTCACCACCGACAGTAAACACTGAAGCTTTCTTT. It codes for CASSPPTVNTEAFF.

This chain links TRBV2 with TRBJ2-7; maybe TRBD1 (6 bases). This CDR3 contains 15 residues. The germline V gene encodes CDR1 SNHLY and CDR2 FYNNEI. V lost 3 bases and J 3 bases, leaving 15 bases between the germline ends. CDR3 sequence reads: CASSDPLAGDYEQYF. The DNA of the CDR3 is TGTGCCAGCAGTGACCCCCTGGCAGGGGACTACGAGCAGTACTTC.

V is TRBV7-8 and J is TRBJ1-2; 7 nucleotides line up with TRBD1. The CDR3 runs to 13 residues. The germline V gene encodes CDR1 SGHVS and CDR2 FQNEAQ. Losses at the gene ends were 5 bases for V and 3 bases for J; bases not matched to a gene: 3. CDR3 amino acids: CASSTDRDYGYTF. Written as DNA, the CDR3 is TGTGCCAGCAGCACTGACAGGGACTATGGCTACACCTTC.

The chain carries TRBV7-3 and TRBJ2-5; 14 positions agree with TRBD2. In germline, CDR1 is SGHTA, CDR2 FQGTGA. The V segment lost 4 bases and the J segment 5 bases; nucleotides outside the gene matches: 3. The CDR3 contains 15 residues. CDR3 sequence (DNA): TGTGCCAGCAGCTCAGGGACTAGCGGGAGTGAGACCCAGTACTTC. Its translation is CASSSGTSGSETQYF.

This rearrangement joins TRBV10-3 to TRBJ2-7; the match to TRBD2 covers 9 bases. Germline V gene data show CDR1 as ENHRY and CDR2 as SYGVKD. This CDR3 region has 15 residues. V lost 2 bases, J lost 2 bases, and 4 bases stayed unmatched. The CDR3: CAISEVASGTYEQYF. The CDR3 DNA is TGTGCCATCAGTGAGGTTGCTAGCGGGACCTACGAGCAGTACTTC.

The chain links TRBV27 to TRBJ2-7; 9 positions match TRBD2. CDR1 and CDR2 (germline): MNHEY, SMNVEV (reference sequence). J gave up 4 bases and V 5 bases, and 12 bases lay outside the gene matches. CDR3 length: 16 residues. CDR3 sequence: CASSPGPSGMWYEQYF. In DNA form, the CDR3 reads TGTGCCAGCAGTCCGGGGCCTAGCGGGATGTGGTACGAGCAGTACTTC.

Concerning this clone itself: At one end, the junction sequence differs from germline, possibly due to a read error. The chain links TRBV5-4 to TRBJ2-7; TRBD2 matches at 10 bases. CDR3 length: 17 residues. Germline CDR1 reads SGHNT; CDR2 reads YYREEE (reference sequence). CDR3 nucleotides: TGTGCCAGCAGCGGCCCGCCGCTAGCGGGAGTTCGATCGTTCCTAATTTGG. Its protein is CASSGPPLAGVRSFLIW.

The chain joins TRBV5-1 to TRBJ2-7, with unresolved D. The V and J ends lost 0 bases and 6 bases respectively, with 13 bases between them. The germline V gene has CDR1 SGHRS and CDR2 YFSETQ. This CDR3 is 14 amino acids long. The CDR3 sequence: CASSLDVGFGEQYF. For the CDR3, the DNA is TGCGCCAGCAGCTTGGATGTTGGCTTCGGCGAGCAGTACTTC.

The DNA of the CDR3 is TGTGCCAGCAGCTTAGGACAGGGATATGAAAAACTGTTTTTT. It codes for CASSLGQGYEKLFF. This chain connects TRBV7-9 to TRBJ1-4, with 7 positions matching TRBD1. Per the germline V gene, CDR1 is SEHNR and CDR2 is FQNEAQ (reference sequence). The CDR3 runs to 14 residues. The ends lost 1 base at V and 6 bases at J; junction bases unmatched: 2.

Here the CDR3 reads CASRRQGDTGELFF. The DNA of the CDR3 is TGCGCCAGCCGACGACAGGGTGACACCGGGGAGCTGTTTTTT. J is TRBJ2-2 and V is TRBV4-1, with TRBD1 identical over 7 bases. This CDR3 contains 14 residues. J gave up 3 bases and V 8 bases, and 6 bases lay outside the gene matches. The germline CDR1 and CDR2 sequences are MGHRA and YSYEKL.

The rearrangement links TRBV2 to TRBJ1-1, with D tentatively TRBD1 (6 bases). Germline loops: CDR1 SNHLY, CDR2 FYNNEI. The germline V and J ends were trimmed by 3 bases and 6 bases, with 14 bases remaining between them. The CDR3 extends over 14 amino acids. This CDR3 reads CASSDLGGRAEAFF. The CDR3 nucleotides read TGTGCCAGCAGTGATCTCGGGGGCCGGGCTGAAGCTTTCTTT.

The chain carries TRBV5-1 and TRBJ1-4, with D perhaps TRBD1 (5 bases). V lost 4 bases to trimming and J lost 7 bases, with 14 bases between them. The CDR3 covers 14 residues. Germline CDR1 and CDR2: SGHRS and YFSETQ. The CDR3 sequence is CASSVGAWGEKLFF. Here the CDR3 DNA reads TGCGCCAGCAGCGTTGGGGCTTGGGGTGAAAAACTGTTTTTT.

This clone was seen a single time. J is TRBJ2-7 and V is TRBV30; D may match TRBD1 or TRBD2 (6 bases each). Trimming shortened V by 1 base and J by 6 bases, and 10 bases separated the two germline ends. The germline V gene has CDR1 GTSNPN and CDR2 SVGIG (reference sequence). CDR3 size: 12 residues. The DNA for the CDR3 is TGTGCCTGGAGTGGCAGGGGAGGCGAGCAGTACTTC. Its protein is CAWSGRGGEQYF. The entire variable domain, with the rest obtained from reference TRBV30 and TRBJ2-7, is as follows: SQTIHQWPATLVQPVGSPLSLECTVEGTSNPNLYWYRQAAGRGLQLLFYSVGIGQISSEVPQNLSASRPQDRQFILSSKKLLLSDSGFYLCAWSGRGGEQYFGPGTRLTVT.

The chain couples TRBV6-1 to TRBJ1-3; D not certain. Germline V gene data show CDR1 as MNHNS and CDR2 as SASEGT. This CDR3 has 15 residues. V lost 6 bases and J lost 0, with 12 bases in between. CDR3 DNA sequence: TGTGCCAGCAGAGGCCCACTTTTCTCTGGAAACACCATATATTTT. Residues: CASRGPLFSGNTIYF.

The V and J genes are TRBV5-7 and TRBJ1-5; D ambiguous. TRBV5-7 is an ORF; its function is uncertain. The CDR3 contains 15 residues. The ends were cut back, 0 bases at V and 4 bases at J, with 11 bases in the middle. The CDR3 DNA follows: TGTGCCAGCAGCTTGGGGGTTAGAAGGAATCAGCCCCAGCATTTT. Amino acid sequence: CASSLGVRRNQPQHF.

CDR3 nucleotides: TGCGCCAGCAGCCAAGATGGGAAGGGGACAGGGTTCTACGAGCAGTACTTC. Amino acid sequence: CASSQDGKGTGFYEQYF. The chain is built from TRBV4-1 and TRBJ2-7; 9 bases map to TRBD1. Looked up from germline, CDR1 is MGHRA and CDR2 is YSYEKL. The CDR3 consists of 17 residues. V gave up 0 bases and J gave up 3 bases; unmatched junction bases: 9.

The rearrangement uses TRBV5-4 and TRBJ2-7; D unclear. The germline V and J ends were trimmed by 4 bases and 5 bases, with 10 bases remaining between them. Germline CDR1 reads SGHNT; CDR2 reads YYREEE (reference sequence). The CDR3 spans 12 residues. In DNA, the CDR3 is TGTGCCAGCAGCAAGTTCCTCGACGAGCAGTACTTC. Its protein product is CASSKFLDEQYF. Using reference TRBV5-4 and TRBJ2-7 for the parts outside the CDR3, the full variable domain is ETGVTQSPTHLIKTRGQQVTLRCSSQSGHNTVSWYQQALGQGPQFIFQYYREEENGRGNFPPRFSGLQFPNYSSELNVNALELDDSALYLCASSKFLDEQYFGPGTRLTVT.

This chain links TRBV19 with TRBJ1-3; no clear D gene. V dropped 5 bases and J dropped 0 bases, with 11 bases sitting between them. Germline V lookup: CDR1 LNHDA, CDR2 SQIVND (reference sequence). The CDR3 is 15 residues long. CDR3 nucleotides: TGTGCCAGTAGTCCCGACGGTTTCTCTGGAAACACCATATATTTT. Its translation: CASSPDGFSGNTIYF.

The rearrangement links TRBV5-1 to TRBJ2-3; D unclear. Trimming cost V 0 bases and J 6 bases, with 11 bases left between them. The CDR3 runs to 14 residues. Per the germline V gene, CDR1 is SGHRS and CDR2 is YFSETQ. CDR3 coding DNA: TGCGCCAGCAGCTTGGCGTTACAATCGGATACGCAGTATTTT. This translates into CASSLALQSDTQYF. The full variable domain, its missing parts supplied by reference TRBV5-1 and TRBJ2-3, is KAGVTQTPRYLIKTRGQQVTLSCSPISGHRSVSWYQQTPGQGLQFLFEYFSETQRNKGNFPGRFSGRQFSNSRSEMNVSTLELGDSALYLCASSLALQSDTQYFGPGTRLTVL.

The chain is built from TRBV19 and TRBJ1-6; D gene uncertain. The CDR3 runs 13 residues. Looked up from germline, CDR1 is LNHDA and CDR2 is SQIVND (reference sequence). Trimming stripped 3 bases from V and 4 bases from J, with 4 bases between. Here the CDR3 DNA reads TGTGCCAGTAGTATTCGGTATAATTCACCCCTCCACTTT. Translation: CASSIRYNSPLHF.

This chain uses TRBV6-1 with TRBJ2-5, with TRBD2 matching 9 bases. V was pared by 6 bases and J by 5 bases, with 10 bases of the junction left unmatched. The CDR3 contains 15 residues. The germline V gene encodes CDR1 MNHNS and CDR2 SASEGT. The CDR3 DNA reads TGTGCCAGCAGCAAAACCGGGACTAGCCTGGAGACCCAGTACTTC. It encodes CASSKTGTSLETQYF.

This clone appeared once. The rearrangement uses TRBV7-3 and TRBJ1-1; D gene unclear. CDR3 size: 14 residues. The V gene lost 5 bases and the J gene lost 6 bases, with 16 bases spanning the gap. CDR1 SGHTA and CDR2 FQGTGA come from the germline V gene. The CDR3: CASSPHHHNAEAFF. DNA for the CDR3: TGTGCCAGCAGCCCCCATCATCATAACGCTGAAGCTTTCTTT.

The V gene is TRBV5-5, the J gene TRBJ1-1; tentatively, D is TRBD1 (5 bases). The CDR3 has 14 amino acids. V lost 3 bases and J lost 4, with 13 bases in between. Per the germline V gene, CDR1 is SGHKS and CDR2 is YYEKEE (reference sequence). The CDR3 region is CASSWGTRGTEAFF. The CDR3 region has the DNA TGTGCCAGCAGCTGGGGGACTCGTGGCACTGAAGCTTTCTTT.

This chain links TRBV7-3 with TRBJ1-1; D is perhaps TRBD1 (5 bases). Trimming stripped 1 base from V and 3 bases from J, with 9 bases between. Germline V gene lookup returns CDR1 SGHTA and CDR2 FQGTGA. The CDR3 contains 14 residues. CDR3 coding DNA: TGTGCCAGCAGCTTAAATGCGGGGGACACTGAAGCTTTCTTT. Its translation is CASSLNAGDTEAFF.

The chain carries TRBV4-2 and TRBJ2-2; D remains ambiguous. The CDR3 runs to 16 residues. The germline V gene encodes CDR1 LGHNA and CDR2 YNFKEQ. The V end was cut by 3 bases, the J end by 6 bases, with 17 bases between. CDR3 bases: TGTGCCAGCAGCCACCCCTTCAAGGGTGGGGCCGGGGAGCTGTTTTTT. Protein: CASSHPFKGGAGELFF.

The chain is built from TRBV7-9 and TRBJ2-7, with D unclear. Germline V gene lookup returns CDR1 SEHNR and CDR2 FQNEAQ (reference sequence). Between the trimmed V and J ends, which lost 5 bases and 2 bases, there was a span of 13 bases. This CDR3 comprises 14 residues. In nucleotides, the CDR3 is TGTGCCAGCAGCATGCAGGCCGGTGCCTACGAGCAGTACTTC. Amino acid sequence: CASSMQAGAYEQYF.

This rearrangement joins TRBV2 to TRBJ1-5, with TRBD1 matching 10 bases. The CDR3 has 15 amino acids. Germline-derived CDR1 and CDR2 are SNHLY and FYNNEI. V was pared by 7 bases and J by 7 bases, with 10 bases of the junction left unmatched. The CDR3 loop reads CASTEGTGVKQPQHF. CDR3 DNA sequence: TGTGCCAGCACCGAGGGGACAGGGGTCAAGCAGCCCCAGCATTTT.